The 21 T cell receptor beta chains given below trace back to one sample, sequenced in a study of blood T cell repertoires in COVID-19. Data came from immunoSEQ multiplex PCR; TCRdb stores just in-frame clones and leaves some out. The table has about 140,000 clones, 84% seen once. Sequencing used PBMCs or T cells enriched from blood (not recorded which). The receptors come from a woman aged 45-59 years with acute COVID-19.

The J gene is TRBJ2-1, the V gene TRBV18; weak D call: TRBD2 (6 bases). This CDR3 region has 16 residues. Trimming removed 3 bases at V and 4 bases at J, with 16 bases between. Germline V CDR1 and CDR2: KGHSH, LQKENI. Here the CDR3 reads CASSPLTGEGYNEQFF. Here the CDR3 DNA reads TGTGCCAGCTCACCTTTGACGGGAGAAGGATACAATGAGCAGTTCTTC.

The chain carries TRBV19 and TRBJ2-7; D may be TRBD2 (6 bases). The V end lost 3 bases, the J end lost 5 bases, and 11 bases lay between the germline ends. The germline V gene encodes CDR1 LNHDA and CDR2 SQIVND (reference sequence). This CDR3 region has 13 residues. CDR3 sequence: CASSIYGSDEQYF. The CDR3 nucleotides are TGTGCCAGTAGTATTTACGGGAGCGACGAGCAGTACTTC.

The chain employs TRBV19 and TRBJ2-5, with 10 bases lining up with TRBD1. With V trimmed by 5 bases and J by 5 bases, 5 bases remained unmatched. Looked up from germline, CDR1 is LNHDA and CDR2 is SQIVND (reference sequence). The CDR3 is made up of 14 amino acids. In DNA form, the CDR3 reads TGTGCCAGTAGTCCCGACAGGGGGCGGGAGACCCAGTACTTC. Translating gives CASSPDRGRETQYF.

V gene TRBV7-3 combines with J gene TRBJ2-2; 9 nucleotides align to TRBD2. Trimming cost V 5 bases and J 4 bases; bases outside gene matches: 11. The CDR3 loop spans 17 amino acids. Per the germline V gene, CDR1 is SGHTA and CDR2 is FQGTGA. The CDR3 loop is CASSPEVAGVGTGELFF. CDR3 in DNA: TGTGCCAGCAGCCCCGAGGTAGCGGGAGTTGGCACCGGGGAGCTGTTTTTT.

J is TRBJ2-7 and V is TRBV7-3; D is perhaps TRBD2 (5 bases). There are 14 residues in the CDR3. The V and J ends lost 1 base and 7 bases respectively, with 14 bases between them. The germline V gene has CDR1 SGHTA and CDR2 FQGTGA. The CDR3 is CASSLNSGSGEQYF. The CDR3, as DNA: TGTGCCAGCAGCTTAAATTCGGGGAGCGGTGAGCAGTACTTC.

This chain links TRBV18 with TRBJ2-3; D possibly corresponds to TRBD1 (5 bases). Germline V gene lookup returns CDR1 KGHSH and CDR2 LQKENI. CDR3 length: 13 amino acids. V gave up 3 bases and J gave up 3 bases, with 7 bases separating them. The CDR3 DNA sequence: TGTGCCAGCTCACCGAGGACAACAGATACGCAGTATTTT. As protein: CASSPRTTDTQYF.

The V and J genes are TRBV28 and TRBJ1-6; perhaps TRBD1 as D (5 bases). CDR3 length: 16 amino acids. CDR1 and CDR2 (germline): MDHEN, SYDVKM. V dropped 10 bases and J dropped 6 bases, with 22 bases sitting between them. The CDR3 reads CAIHETSDRLNSPLHF. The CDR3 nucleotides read TGTGCCATACACGAAACGTCAGACAGACTTAATTCACCCCTCCACTTT.

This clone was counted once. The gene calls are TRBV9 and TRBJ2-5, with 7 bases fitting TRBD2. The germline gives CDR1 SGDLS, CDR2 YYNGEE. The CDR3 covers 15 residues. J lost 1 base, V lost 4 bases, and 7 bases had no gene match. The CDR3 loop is CASSPFPSGQETQYF. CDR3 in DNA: TGTGCCAGCAGCCCTTTCCCTAGCGGCCAAGAGACCCAGTACTTC.

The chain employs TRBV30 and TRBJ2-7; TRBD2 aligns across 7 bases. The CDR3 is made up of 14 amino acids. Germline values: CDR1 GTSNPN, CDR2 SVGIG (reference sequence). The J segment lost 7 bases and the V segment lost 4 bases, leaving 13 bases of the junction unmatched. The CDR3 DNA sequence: TGTGCCTGGATGCCGAGCGGGATGACCGGGGAGCAGTACTTC. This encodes CAWMPSGMTGEQYF.

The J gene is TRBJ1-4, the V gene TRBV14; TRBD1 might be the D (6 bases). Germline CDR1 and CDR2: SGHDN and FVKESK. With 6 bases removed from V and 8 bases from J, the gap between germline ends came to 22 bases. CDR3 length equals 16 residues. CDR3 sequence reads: CASSFRRDKSLEKLFF. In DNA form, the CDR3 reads TGTGCCAGCAGTTTTCGACGGGACAAGTCTTTAGAAAAACTGTTTTTT. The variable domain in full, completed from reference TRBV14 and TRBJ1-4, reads EAGVTQFPSHSVIEKGQTVTLRCDPISGHDNLYWYRRVMGKEIKFLLHFVKESKQDESGMPNNRFLAERTGGTYSTLKVQPAELEDSGVYFCASSFRRDKSLEKLFFGSGTQLSVL.

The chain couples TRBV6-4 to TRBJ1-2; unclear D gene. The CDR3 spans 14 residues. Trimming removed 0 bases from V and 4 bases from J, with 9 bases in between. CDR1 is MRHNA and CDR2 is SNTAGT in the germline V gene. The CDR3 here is CASSDSLPPYGYTF. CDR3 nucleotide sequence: TGTGCCAGCAGTGACTCTCTTCCTCCCTATGGCTACACCTTC.

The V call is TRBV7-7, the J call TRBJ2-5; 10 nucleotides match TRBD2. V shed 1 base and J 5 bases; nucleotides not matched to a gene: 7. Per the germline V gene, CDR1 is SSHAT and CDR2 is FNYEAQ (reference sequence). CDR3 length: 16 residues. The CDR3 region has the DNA TGTGCCAGCAGCTTAGGGTCTAGCGGGAGTGCGGAGACCCAGTACTTC. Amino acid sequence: CASSLGSSGSAETQYF.

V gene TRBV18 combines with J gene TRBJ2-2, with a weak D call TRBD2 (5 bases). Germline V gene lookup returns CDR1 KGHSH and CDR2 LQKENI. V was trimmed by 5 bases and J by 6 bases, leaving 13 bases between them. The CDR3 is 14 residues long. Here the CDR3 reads CASSEIRRAGELFF. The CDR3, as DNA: TGTGCCAGCTCAGAAATCCGGCGGGCCGGGGAGCTGTTTTTT.

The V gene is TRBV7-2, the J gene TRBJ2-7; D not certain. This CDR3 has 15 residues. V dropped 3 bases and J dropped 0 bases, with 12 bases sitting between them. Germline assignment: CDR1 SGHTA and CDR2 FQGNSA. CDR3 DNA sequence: TGTGCCAGCAGCTTCGATAAAAGCCACTCCTACGAGCAGTACTTC. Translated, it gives CASSFDKSHSYEQYF.

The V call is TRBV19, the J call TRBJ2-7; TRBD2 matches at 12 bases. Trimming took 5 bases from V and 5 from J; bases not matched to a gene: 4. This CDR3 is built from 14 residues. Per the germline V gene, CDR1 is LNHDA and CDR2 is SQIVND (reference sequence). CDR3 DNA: TGTGCCAGTAGTGGACTAGCGGGAATTCACGAGCAGTACTTC. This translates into CASSGLAGIHEQYF.

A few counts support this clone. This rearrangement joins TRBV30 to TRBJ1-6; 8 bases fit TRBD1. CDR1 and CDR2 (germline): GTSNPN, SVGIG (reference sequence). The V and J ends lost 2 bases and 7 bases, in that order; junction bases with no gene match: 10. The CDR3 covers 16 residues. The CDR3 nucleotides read TGTGCCTGGAGTCTAAGACAGGGGTATGTCAATTCACCCCTCCACTTT. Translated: CAWSLRQGYVNSPLHF.

CDR3 DNA: TGTGCCATCAGTGGGACCGACAGGAACACTGAAGCTTTCTTT. It is translated as CAISGTDRNTEAFF. This chain uses TRBV10-3 with TRBJ1-1, with D perhaps matching TRBD1 (5 bases). V gave up 4 bases and J gave up 1 base, with 10 bases separating them. This CDR3 region has 14 residues. From germline, CDR1 is ENHRY and CDR2 SYGVKD.

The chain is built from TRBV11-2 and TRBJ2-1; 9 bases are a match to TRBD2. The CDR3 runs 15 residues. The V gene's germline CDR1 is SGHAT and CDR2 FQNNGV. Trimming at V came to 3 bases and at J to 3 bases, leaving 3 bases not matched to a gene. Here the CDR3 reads CASSFQREDYNEQFF. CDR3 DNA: TGTGCCAGCAGCTTCCAGCGGGAGGACTACAATGAGCAGTTCTTC.

This chain's CDR3 is CASSQDLGVGYGYTF. CDR3 coding DNA: TGTGCCAGCAGCCAAGATCTCGGGGTTGGGTATGGCTACACCTTC. The chain is built from TRBV14 and TRBJ1-2; D not resolved. CDR3 size: 15 residues. Germline lookup yields CDR1 SGHDN and CDR2 FVKESK. With 0 bases removed from V and 5 bases from J, the gap between germline ends came to 13 bases.

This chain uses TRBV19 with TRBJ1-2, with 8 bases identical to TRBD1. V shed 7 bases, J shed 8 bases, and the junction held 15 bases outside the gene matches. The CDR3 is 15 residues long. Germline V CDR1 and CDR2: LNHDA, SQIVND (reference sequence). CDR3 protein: CASNDSRGPRHGYTF. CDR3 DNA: TGTGCCAGTAACGATAGCAGGGGGCCGCGGCACGGCTACACCTTC. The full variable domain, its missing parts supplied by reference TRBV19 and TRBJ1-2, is DGGITQSPKYLFRKEGQNVTLSCEQNLNHDAMYWYRQDPGQGLRLIYYSQIVNDFQKGDIAEGYSVSREKKESFPLTVTSAQKNPTAFYLCASNDSRGPRHGYTFGSGTRLTVV.

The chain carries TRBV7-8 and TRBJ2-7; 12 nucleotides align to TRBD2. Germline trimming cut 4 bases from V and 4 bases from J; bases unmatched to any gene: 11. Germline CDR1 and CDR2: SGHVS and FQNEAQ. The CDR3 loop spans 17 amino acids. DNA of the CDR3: TGTGCCAGCAGCTCGGCGACTAGCGGGAGAATTTGGTACGAGCAGTACTTC. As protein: CASSSATSGRIWYEQYF.